One sample yielded the 2 T cell receptor beta chains listed below, sequenced in a study of CD8 T cells in ankylosing spondylitis. TCRdb re-called the 5' RACE reads with MiXCR, one entry per CDR3 protein. The data contain around 120,000 distinct CDR3 sequences, under 30% of them seen just once; the ten biggest clones take up roughly an eighth. Sequenced input: synovial fluid, either unsorted or a sorted T cell fraction (not recorded which). These receptor sequences come from a male donor with ankylosing spondylitis.

The gene calls are TRBV5-5 and TRBJ2-3; D remains ambiguous. In germline, CDR1 is SGHKS, CDR2 YYEKEE (reference sequence). CDR3 length: 15 residues. Trimming left V 1 base short and J 2 bases short, with 11 bases between. The CDR3 coding sequence is TGTGCCAGCAGCTTGTTATCCGCAACCACAGATACGCAGTATTTT. It translates to CASSLLSATTDTQYF.

This clonotype occurred many times. V gene TRBV20-1 combines with J gene TRBJ2-7; TRBD1 is a possible D gene (6 bases). The CDR3 is 10 residues long. Between the trimmed V and J ends, which lost 4 bases and 9 bases, there was a span of 10 bases. Germline V gene data show CDR1 as DFQATT and CDR2 as SNEGSKA (reference sequence). The CDR3 DNA reads TGCAGTGCTACGAGGGGGTGGCAGTACGTC. It encodes CSATRGWQYV.